In its sample, the clone carrying this T cell receptor (beta chain) was seen many times. V dropped 2 bases and J dropped 9; count of bases not matched to a gene: 5. This CDR3 contains 13 residues. The germline CDR1 and CDR2 sequences are DFQATT and SNEGSKA (reference sequence). The TCRbeta library was prepared with unique molecular identifiers. TCRdb re-called the PCR reads through MiXCR, storing one row per CDR3 protein. Of about 240,000 distinct CDR3 sequences listed, about 11% are singletons. The data were obtained in a study of T-cell reconstitution after alpha-beta-depleted transplantation in children.

The V gene is TRBV20-1, the J gene TRBJ2-1; 9 bases agree with TRBD2. The sample consisted of PBMCs from the stem cell graft donor, taken from the stem cell graft. The TCR sequence derives from a human donor who donated a stem cell graft to a child with acute lymphoblastic leukemia. The CDR3: CSARLAGTAEQFF. The DNA for the CDR3 is TGCAGTGCTAGACTAGCGGGGACGGCTGAGCAGTTCTTC.